A selection of T cell receptor beta chains follows, all from one sample in a study of blood T cell repertoires in COVID-19. The repertoire was sequenced with immunoSEQ multiplex PCR; TCRdb's copy has only in-frame clones and lacks some. The profile shows 180,000 or so clones, 65% to 90% of them singletons. Sequencing input: peripheral blood. The receptor set was obtained from a man in his sixties with acute or convalescent COVID-19. Both conserved end residues are part of each CDR3. The D gene is left open where the match is weak. For some rows the clone size is stated as once, few or many, or as a class when expanded; others skip it.

j_call d_call v_call cdr3_length clone_size cdr3_nt cdr3_aa
TRBJ2-1 TRBD1 TRBV7-9 12 - TGTGCCAGCAGCTATCAGGGGGCACGGCAGTTCTTC CASSYQGARQFF
TRBJ2-7 - TRBV28 12 - TGTGCCAGCAGTTTGCGGCAACAAGAGCAGTACTTC CASSLRQQEQYF
TRBJ1-1 - TRBV28 13 few TGTGCCAGCAGTTTATTGGGGGGAGCTGAAGCTTTCTTT CASSLLGGAEAFF
TRBJ1-2 - TRBV29-1 12 - TGCAGCGTTGTCGGGCAGGCGGGGGGCTACACCTTC CSVVGQAGGYTF
TRBJ2-3 - TRBV15 17 - TGTGCCACCAGCAGAGTCCCAACTAGCTTGATCACAGATACGCAGTATTTT CATSRVPTSLITDTQYF
TRBJ1-6 - TRBV28 12 - TGTGCCAGCAGGACCGCTCGGGGTCAGTTCCACTTT CASRTARGQFHF
TRBJ1-4 TRBD1 TRBV27 16 - TGTGCCAGCAGTTTGCTCCGGGACAGGGGATCAGAAAAACTGTTTTTT CASSLLRDRGSEKLFF
TRBJ1-5 TRBD1 TRBV6-5 14 - TGTGCCAGCACTCCGACAGGGGGGAGTCAGCCCCAGCATTTT CASTPTGGSQPQHF
TRBJ1-4 TRBD1 TRBV15 15 - TGTGCCACCAGCTCCCGGGACAGGGGTAATGAAAAACTGTTTTTT CATSSRDRGNEKLFF
TRBJ2-7 - TRBV5-1 14 - TGCGCCAGCAGCCTCCGGACGGACACCTACGAGCAGTACTTC CASSLRTDTYEQYF
TRBJ1-2 TRBD1 TRBV28 19 - TGTGCCAGCAGTTTTTCACCGGGACAGGGGGTCGTCGAAATCTATGGCTACACCTTC CASSFSPGQGVVEIYGYTF
TRBJ2-3 TRBD1 TRBV11-3 15 once TGTGCCAGCAGCCCGGACAGGGGGTATGGAGATACGCAGTATTTT CASSPDRGYGDTQYF
TRBJ2-5 TRBD2 TRBV28 19 - TGTGCCAGCAGTTCATCGCCAGGACTAGGGACCTTATACCAAGAGACCCAGTACTTC CASSSSPGLGTLYQETQYF
TRBJ2-2 TRBD2 TRBV30 14 - TGTGCCGGGGAGGGGATTCGAGACACCGGGGAGCTGTTTTTT CAGEGIRDTGELFF
TRBJ1-1 - TRBV2 12 - TGTGCCAGCAGTATACGGGAGGGCGGAGCTTTCTTT CASSIREGGAFF
TRBJ2-3 - TRBV27 16 - TGTGCCAGCAGTTTACGTCGGCGGATTAGCACAGATACGCAGTATTTT CASSLRRRISTDTQYF
TRBJ2-6 TRBD1 TRBV18 18 - TGTGCCAGCTCACGGATCGGACAGGGGGCTACTAGGGCCAACGTCCTGACTTTC CASSRIGQGATRANVLTF
TRBJ1-2 - TRBV19 12 - TGTGCCAGTCGGAGAGCGGGATATGGCTACACCTTC CASRRAGYGYTF
TRBJ2-7 - TRBV5-1 13 - TGCGCCAGCAGCTTGACAGGTCAGAACGAGCAGTACTTC CASSLTGQNEQYF
TRBJ1-2 TRBD1 TRBV28 12 - TGTGCCAGCAGACAGGGGGCGTTCGGCTACACCTTC CASRQGAFGYTF
TRBJ2-3 TRBD2 TRBV12-5 13 - TGTGCTAGTCTCCTAGCGGGAGCAGATACGCAGTATTTT CASLLAGADTQYF
TRBJ1-5 - TRBV28 13 - TGTGCCAGCATGATCAGGGTGGGTCAGCCCCAGCATTTT CASMIRVGQPQHF
TRBJ2-5 - TRBV5-4 14 - TGTGCCAGCAGCTTTGGAGGGCGCCAGGAGACCCAGTACTTC CASSFGGRQETQYF
TRBJ1-2 TRBD1 TRBV5-1 16 once TGCGCCAGCAGCTTGTTCCGGGACAGGGTCTGGTATGGCTACACCTTC CASSLFRDRVWYGYTF
TRBJ2-1 TRBD2 TRBV28 13 - TGTGCCAGCAGAGGAGGGACTAGCGGGTCGGGGTTCTTC CASRGGTSGSGFF
TRBJ2-2 TRBD2 TRBV24-1 16 - TGTGCCACCAGTGACCCTAGCGGGAGCGTTGACGGGGAGCTGTTTTTT CATSDPSGSVDGELFF
TRBJ1-2 TRBD1 TRBV15 17 - TGTGCCACCAGCAGAGCGGGTAGAACAGGGGGCGACTATGGCTACACCTTC CATSRAGRTGGDYGYTF
TRBJ1-5 - TRBV2 17 - TGTGCCAGCAATGGGCTTCCATCTTCCTGGGGCAATCAGCCCCAGCATTTT CASNGLPSSWGNQPQHF
TRBJ1-3 TRBD1 TRBV29-1 16 once TGCAGCGTTGCGGACCATGACAGGGGAGGTGGAAACACCATATATTTT CSVADHDRGGGNTIYF